The sequence of this T cell receptor (beta chain) was determined in a study of cytomegalovirus exposure and HLA in healthy donors. In the study overall: The same platform was used for the 120 or so validation repertoires as for the 666 first-cohort repertoires, as reported in a later analysis.

Findings and caveats of the study: In vitro assays verified that three CMV-associated chains recognized CMV antigens specifically. Some TCR beta chains (roughly 160 of them) were listed as cytomegalovirus-associated.

This table comes from immunoSEQ multiplex PCR, and its TCRdb copy is limited to in-frame clones, with some not included. This sample has 130,000 or so clones, with around 92% found just once. The ends lost 1 base at V and 10 bases at J; junction bases unmatched: 6. The CDR3 contains 15 residues. The germline V gene encodes CDR1 SGHRS and CDR2 YFSETQ. This clone occurred a few times. Antigen: not known. The gene calls are TRBV5-1 and TRBJ1-6; 9 bases are a match to TRBD1. This clonotype was sampled from a man in his thirties or forties in good health and CMV-seronegative. Material for sequencing was PBMCs. The CDR3 protein is CASSLRDRDSSPLHF. In nucleotides, the CDR3 is TGCGCCAGCAGCTTGAGGGACAGGGATAGCTCACCCCTCCACTTT.